A single TCR beta chain is shown here with its context. This specimen comes from a study of PD-1 blockade in mismatch repair-deficient tumors. The V gene's germline CDR1 is SGHRS and CDR2 YFSETQ. The CDR3 contains 15 residues. The V segment lost 0 bases and the J segment 4 bases; nucleotides outside the gene matches: 4. Measured with immunoSEQ multiplex PCR; TCRdb has only the in-frame clones, and not every one. The sample has over 60,000 clones, about 91% seen once. This specimen was peripheral blood, taken 52 weeks after starting pembrolizumab. This clonotype was obtained from an adult with mismatch repair-deficient cancer. The chain combines TRBV5-1 with TRBJ2-3; 8 positions match TRBD1. The CDR3 DNA reads as TGCGCCAGCAGCTTGGGACAGGGGATGTCAGATACGCAGTATTTT. Protein: CASSLGQGMSDTQYF.